The 10 T cell receptor beta chains below all came from one sample that was sequenced in a study of T-cell reconstitution after alpha-beta-depleted transplantation in children. The TCRbeta library was prepared with unique molecular identifiers. TCRdb reanalysed the PCR reads using MiXCR and keeps one entry per CDR3 protein. Here the sample spans some 840,000 distinct CDR3 sequences, approximately 15% being singletons. The sequencing used PBMCs, mostly from graft donor cells, collected 360 days after TCRalphabeta/CD19-depleted stem cell transplant. These receptor sequences come from a male patient younger than 18 who had a stem cell transplant for acute lymphoblastic leukemia, so the T cells may come from the graft donor.

This clonotype was detected many times. V gene TRBV29-1 combines with J gene TRBJ2-1; maybe TRBD1 (6 bases). V was shortened by 6 bases and J by 0 bases, with 15 bases between the two germline ends. Germline lookup yields CDR1 SQVTM and CDR2 ANQGSEA. The CDR3 covers 15 residues. In DNA, the CDR3 is TGCAGCGTCAGACAGGACGGAGCCTCCTACAATGAGCAGTTCTTC. Protein sequence: CSVRQDGASYNEQFF.

This clonotype was picked up a small number of times. This sequence joins TRBV27 and TRBJ1-1, with no clear D. The CDR3 runs 14 residues. The V end lost 5 bases, the J end lost 1 base, and 11 bases lay between the germline ends. Germline assignment: CDR1 MNHEY and CDR2 SMNVEV (reference sequence). Here the CDR3 reads CASSPWAANTEAFF. CDR3 coding DNA: TGTGCCAGCAGTCCCTGGGCGGCGAACACTGAAGCTTTCTTT.

This clonotype was picked up a small number of times. V usage is TRBV6-4 and J usage is TRBJ2-1; D may match TRBD1 or TRBD2 (6 bases each). Trimming shortened V by 5 bases and J by 1 base, and 15 bases separated the two germline ends. This CDR3 contains 16 residues. Germline V gene sequence: CDR1 MRHNA, CDR2 SNTAGT. The CDR3 bases are TGTGCCAGCAGTAGACAGGACGGGACTTCCTACAATGAGCAGTTCTTC. Translating gives CASSRQDGTSYNEQFF.

The V and J genes are TRBV18 and TRBJ1-5; TRBD1 agrees at 8 bases. The ends lost 1 base at V and 5 bases at J; junction bases unmatched: 13. Germline CDR1 KGHSH, CDR2 LQKENI. The CDR3 runs 18 residues. The CDR3 loop reads CASSPRRTGNRGDQPQHF. The DNA of the CDR3 is TGTGCCAGCTCACCACGACGGACAGGGAACCGAGGGGATCAGCCCCAGCATTTT. Variable domain in full (rest from reference TRBV18 and TRBJ1-5): NAGVMQNPRHLVRRRGQEARLRCSPMKGHSHVYWYRQLPEEGLKFMVYLQKENIIDESGMPKERFSAEFPKEGPSILRIQQVVRGDSAAYFCASSPRRTGNRGDQPQHFGDGTRLSIL.

The rearrangement links TRBV11-2 to TRBJ2-4; tentatively, D is TRBD1 (5 bases). CDR3 length: 13 amino acids. V was cut by 5 bases and J by 4 bases, with 9 bases left in between. Germline V gene data show CDR1 as SGHAT and CDR2 as FQNNGV. The CDR3 reads CASSGDSKNIQYF. The CDR3, as DNA: TGTGCCAGCAGCGGCGACAGTAAAAACATTCAGTACTTC.

This clonotype turned up a few times. The chain uses TRBV7-9 and TRBJ2-3; 10 nucleotides match TRBD2. The CDR3 has 13 amino acids. Trimming at V came to 4 bases and at J to 7 bases, leaving 2 bases not matched to a gene. Looked up from germline, CDR1 is SEHNR and CDR2 is FQNEAQ (reference sequence). DNA of the CDR3: TGTGCCAGCAGCTCGGGACTAGCGCATACGCAGTATTTT. Its protein is CASSSGLAHTQYF.

This clonotype was seen ten or more times. The V call is TRBV4-2, the J call TRBJ1-4; unclear D gene. The germline V gene encodes CDR1 LGHNA and CDR2 YNFKEQ. The CDR3 loop spans 12 amino acids. V lost 1 base to trimming and J lost 8 bases, with 5 bases between them. CDR3 loop: CASSQVEEKLFF. DNA of the CDR3: TGTGCCAGCAGCCAAGTGGAGGAAAAACTGTTTTTT.

The chain employs TRBV7-2 and TRBJ2-3; 8 nucleotides agree with TRBD2. V dropped 7 bases and J dropped 0; count of bases not matched to a gene: 9. The CDR3 sequence is 16 residues long. The germline CDR1 and CDR2 sequences are SGHTA and FQGNSA. In DNA, the CDR3 is TGTGCCAGCAACAAAGCCGGGGGGGCTAGCACAGATACGCAGTATTTT. Translated, it gives CASNKAGGASTDTQYF.

This chain joins TRBV12-5 and TRBJ2-2; TRBD2 agrees at 7 bases. V was pared by 0 bases and J by 2 bases, with 9 bases of the junction left unmatched. Looked up from germline, CDR1 is LGHNT and CDR2 is FRNRAP. This CDR3 contains 18 residues. For the CDR3, the DNA is TGTGCTAGTGGTTTGGTACCCCAAGCGGGGTATAACACCGGGGAGCTGTTTTTT. Protein sequence: CASGLVPQAGYNTGELFF. The whole variable domain, filled in from reference TRBV12-5 and TRBJ2-2, reads DARVTQTPRHKVTEMGQEVTMRCQPILGHNTVFWYRQTMMQGLELLAYFRNRAPLDDSGMPKDRFSAEMPDATLATLKIQPSEPRDSAVYFCASGLVPQAGYNTGELFFGEGSRLTVL.

This clonotype was observed a few times. CDR3 coding DNA: TGCGCCAGCAGCCCTTTCGGGTCAGGGGAGGCCCCCTACGAGCAGTACTTC. This sequence encodes CASSPFGSGEAPYEQYF. This rearrangement joins TRBV4-1 to TRBJ2-7; D may be TRBD1 or TRBD2 (6 bases each). The germline V and J ends were trimmed by 4 bases and 2 bases, with 21 bases remaining between them. The germline V gene encodes CDR1 MGHRA and CDR2 YSYEKL. The length of the CDR3 is 17 residues.